Only one count was recorded for the clone carrying this T cell receptor beta chain. The data stem from a study of T cell responses to AZD1222 COVID-19 vaccine. Germline assignment: CDR1 LGHDT and CDR2 YNNKEL (reference sequence). The V and J ends lost 4 bases and 4 bases respectively, with 5 bases between them. This CDR3 has 12 residues. The data were produced by immunoSEQ multiplex PCR, yet TCRdb's version contains in-frame clones alone and is incomplete. The table shows approximately 110,000 clones, with roughly nine tenths occurring only once. The TCR comes from an adult in good health. This chain joins TRBV3-1 (or the pseudogene TRBV3-2) and TRBJ2-1, with D hard to call. The source was peripheral blood, collected on day 0 of AZD1222 vaccination. This CDR3 reads CASSPSYNEQFF. The CDR3 DNA reads as TGTGCCAGCAGCCCCTCTTACAATGAGCAGTTCTTC.